This T cell receptor (beta chain) is from a study of blood T cell repertoires in COVID-19. At the level of the study: The cDNA or gDNA used as material had been derived from T cells, B-cell-depleted T cells, or PBMCs.

Per the germline V gene, CDR1 is SEHNR and CDR2 is FQNEAQ (reference sequence). This CDR3 is built from 14 residues. The V and J ends lost 5 bases and 7 bases, in that order; junction bases with no gene match: 7. Generated by immunoSEQ multiplex PCR, the TCRdb table keeps only in-frame clones and is missing some. The sample records a few hundred thousand clones, around 90% being singletons. The study assigned cohorts using participant-reported clinical history. This sequence joins TRBV7-9 and TRBJ2-1, with 8 bases matching TRBD1. Sequenced material: PBMCs or T cells enriched from blood (not recorded which). This TCR was recovered from a young woman with acute COVID-19. The CDR3 region is CASSLGQGINEQFF. For the CDR3, the DNA is TGTGCCAGCAGCCTTGGACAGGGAATTAATGAGCAGTTCTTC. The entire variable domain, with the rest obtained from reference TRBV7-9 and TRBJ2-1, is as follows: DTGVSQNPRHKITKRGQNVTFRCDPISEHNRLYWYRQTLGQGPEFLTYFQNEAQLEKSRLLSDRFSAERPKGSFSTLEIQRTEQGDSAMYLCASSLGQGINEQFFGPGTRLTVL.